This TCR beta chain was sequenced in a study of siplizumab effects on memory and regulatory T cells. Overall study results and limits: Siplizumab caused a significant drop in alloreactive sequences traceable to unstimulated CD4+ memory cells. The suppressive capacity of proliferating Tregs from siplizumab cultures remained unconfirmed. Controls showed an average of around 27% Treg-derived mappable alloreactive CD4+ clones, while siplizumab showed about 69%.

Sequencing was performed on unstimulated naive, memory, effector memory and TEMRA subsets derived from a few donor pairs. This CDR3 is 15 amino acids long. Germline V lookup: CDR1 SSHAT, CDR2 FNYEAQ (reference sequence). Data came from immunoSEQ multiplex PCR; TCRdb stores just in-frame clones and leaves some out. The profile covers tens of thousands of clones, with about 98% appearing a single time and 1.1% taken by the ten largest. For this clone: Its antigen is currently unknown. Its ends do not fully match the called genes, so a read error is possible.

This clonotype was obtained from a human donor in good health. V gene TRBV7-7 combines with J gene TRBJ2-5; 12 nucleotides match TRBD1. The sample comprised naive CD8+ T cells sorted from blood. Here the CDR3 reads CASSIRDRGLETQYF. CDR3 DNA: TGTGCTAGCAGCATCCGGGACAGGGGGCTAGAGACCCAGTACTTC.